The 19 T cell receptor beta chains below all came from one sample that was sequenced in a study of beta chain features in type 1 diabetes. Their antigens are not known. The entirety of the isolated RNA underwent reverse transcription, so expressed TCRB transcripts were sequenced. Assay used: immunoSEQ multiplex PCR; TCRdb lists only in-frame clones, some missing. The sample yields 130,000 or so clones, 15% to 20% seen once. General study findings and limits: In all four CD4+ subsets, TCRB CDR3 length was significantly, moderately reduced in type 1 diabetes.

Sequenced: central memory CD4+ T cells from blood. The receptor source for this set is a man aged 18 to 30 with type 1 diabetes.

This clone was seen at least ten times. The rearrangement uses TRBV29-1 and TRBJ2-3, with D perhaps matching TRBD2 (6 bases). Germline lookup yields CDR1 SQVTM and CDR2 ANQGSEA. Trimming removed 4 bases from V and 4 bases from J, with 15 bases in between. The CDR3 is 14 amino acids. CDR3 residues: CSVAGTSRPDTQYF. Written as DNA, the CDR3 is TGCAGCGTTGCAGGGACTTCACGCCCAGATACGCAGTATTTT.

This clone has at least ten counts. The rearrangement links TRBV28 to TRBJ1-5; D may be TRBD1 (6 bases). Between the trimmed V and J ends, which lost 5 bases and 3 bases, there was a span of 20 bases. The germline V gene has CDR1 MDHEN and CDR2 SYDVKM. The CDR3 spans 17 residues. Here the CDR3 reads CASSPKGQWAPNQPQHF. Written as DNA, the CDR3 is TGTGCCAGCAGTCCGAAAGGACAGTGGGCCCCCAATCAGCCCCAGCATTTT.

The V and J genes are TRBV10-3 and TRBJ2-5; D remains unclear. CDR3 length equals 11 residues. V was cut by 10 bases and J by 2 bases, with 8 bases left in between. Germline lookup yields CDR1 ENHRY and CDR2 SYGVKD. The CDR3 sequence is CASSKQETQYF. In nucleotides, the CDR3 is TGTGCCAGCTCCAAACAAGAGACCCAGTACTTC.

The chain joins TRBV5-1 to TRBJ2-1, with TRBD2 matching over 13 bases. The CDR3 covers 17 residues. Germline V lookup: CDR1 SGHRS, CDR2 YFSETQ. The V gene end was trimmed by 4 bases and the J gene end by 2 bases; junction bases not matched to a gene: 6. CDR3 sequence: CASSPTSGRLTYNEQFF. The CDR3 nucleotides are TGCGCCAGCAGCCCGACTAGCGGGAGGCTCACCTACAATGAGCAGTTCTTC.

The CDR3 loop reads CASTQILPGGTEAFF. The CDR3 DNA reads as TGTGCCAGCACCCAGATTCTCCCTGGCGGGACTGAAGCTTTCTTT. This rearrangement joins TRBV9 to TRBJ1-1; D gene ambiguous. The germline V gene has CDR1 SGDLS and CDR2 YYNGEE. V lost 6 bases, J lost 5 bases, and 20 bases lay in between. The CDR3 is 15 amino acids. The complete variable domain, with remaining parts taken from reference TRBV9 and TRBJ1-1, reads DSGVTQTPKHLITATGQRVTLRCSPRSGDLSVYWYQQSLDQGLQFLIQYYNGEERAKGNILERFSAQQFPDLHSELNLSSLELGDSALYFCASTQILPGGTEAFFGQGTRLTVV.

In this sample, this clone turned up many times. The chain couples TRBV14 to TRBJ1-1; D not resolved. The CDR3 spans 16 residues. Germline V gene data show CDR1 as SGHDN and CDR2 as FVKESK. The ends were cut back, 1 base at V and 3 bases at J, with 15 bases in the middle. CDR3 in DNA: TGTGCCAGCAGCCAAGTTCAAGGTATCCCACACACTGAAGCTTTCTTT. This translates into CASSQVQGIPHTEAFF.

The CDR3 bases are TGTGCCAGCAGTTACTCCATTAGCGGGAGTACCTACGAGCAGTACTTC. Translated, it gives CASSYSISGSTYEQYF. This chain uses TRBV6-6 with TRBJ2-7, with TRBD2 identical over 9 bases. The V gene's germline CDR1 is MNHNY and CDR2 SVGAGI (reference sequence). Germline trimming cut 0 bases from V and 2 bases from J; bases unmatched to any gene: 5. The CDR3 length is 16 residues.

The table lists this clone with a few counts. This chain uses TRBV7-9 with TRBJ1-1; D is possibly TRBD1 (5 bases). There are 12 residues in the CDR3. V was shortened by 1 base and J by 10 bases, with 10 bases between the two germline ends. The germline V gene has CDR1 SEHNR and CDR2 FQNEAQ (reference sequence). The CDR3 region has the DNA TGTGCCAGCAGCTTAGAAGGGACGGGAGCTTTCTTT. Translated: CASSLEGTGAFF.

This clone was seen more than once but under ten times. The CDR3 sequence is CASKRTGLNTEAFF. Written as DNA, the CDR3 is TGTGCCAGCAAACGGACAGGTTTGAACACTGAAGCTTTCTTT. The rearrangement uses TRBV27 and TRBJ1-1, with 7 bases fitting TRBD1. The CDR3 loop spans 14 amino acids. The germline V gene has CDR1 MNHEY and CDR2 SMNVEV (reference sequence). V lost 7 bases, J lost 0 bases, and 5 bases stayed unmatched.

This clone was observed a handful of times. This chain joins TRBV29-1 and TRBJ1-2; D uncertain. The germline V gene encodes CDR1 SQVTM and CDR2 ANQGSEA. The V end lost 5 bases, the J end lost 4 bases, and 11 bases lay between the germline ends. This CDR3 contains 12 residues. The CDR3 nucleotides read TGCAGCGTTCGTAACACGGGCTATGGCTACACCTTC. It encodes CSVRNTGYGYTF.

This clone was counted a few times. The chain employs TRBV18 and TRBJ2-1; D ambiguous. Germline CDR1 KGHSH, CDR2 LQKENI. V was pared by 2 bases and J by 0 bases, with 8 bases between. The CDR3 runs 15 residues. The CDR3 bases are TGTGCCAGCTCACCAAGGGATAGCTCCTACAATGAGCAGTTCTTC. It translates to CASSPRDSSYNEQFF. The full variable domain, its missing parts supplied by reference TRBV18 and TRBJ2-1, is NAGVMQNPRHLVRRRGQEARLRCSPMKGHSHVYWYRQLPEEGLKFMVYLQKENIIDESGMPKERFSAEFPKEGPSILRIQQVVRGDSAAYFCASSPRDSSYNEQFFGPGTRLTVL.

The sample holds a few counts of this clone. V is TRBV9 and J is TRBJ2-3, with D perhaps TRBD2 (6 bases). The CDR3 consists of 15 residues. With 4 bases removed from V and 4 bases from J, the gap between germline ends came to 16 bases. From germline, CDR1 is SGDLS and CDR2 YYNGEE. The CDR3 DNA follows: TGTGCCAGCAGCCCGACGCCCCTAGCGCCAGATACGCAGTATTTT. This translates into CASSPTPLAPDTQYF.

This clone occurred a few times. This sequence joins TRBV7-3 and TRBJ2-2, with 9 positions matching TRBD1. Germline V CDR1 and CDR2: SGHTA, FQGTGA. This CDR3 comprises 17 residues. After removal of 5 bases from V and 7 bases from J, the junction contained 14 bases not matched to a gene. CDR3 in DNA: TGTGCCAGCAGCCCCCGGACAGGGGTACTGGCCGGCGGGGAGCTGTTTTTT. It codes for CASSPRTGVLAGGELFF.

This chain joins TRBV5-1 and TRBJ2-5; TRBD2 agrees at 7 bases. CDR1 and CDR2 (germline): SGHRS, YFSETQ. V lost 7 bases to trimming and J lost 4 bases; unmatched junction nucleotides: 16. CDR3 length: 16 amino acids. This chain's CDR3 is CASSYGASGTRETQYF. The CDR3 DNA is TGCGCCAGCTCCTATGGGGCAAGCGGGACTCGAGAGACCCAGTACTTC.

The rearrangement uses TRBV10-3 and TRBJ1-1; maybe TRBD1 (6 bases). CDR1 ENHRY and CDR2 SYGVKD come from the germline V gene. The CDR3 sequence is 14 residues long. V was shortened by 6 bases and J by 5 bases, with 16 bases between the two germline ends. The CDR3 DNA reads as TGTGCCATCAGAGAGACAGGAACCGGGACTGAAGCTTTCTTT. Translation: CAIRETGTGTEAFF.

The chain uses TRBV30 and TRBJ2-1, with a tentative D call TRBD2 (5 bases). CDR3 length: 16 residues. The germline CDR1 and CDR2 sequences are GTSNPN and SVGIG (reference sequence). Trimming took 0 bases from V and 0 from J, leaving 12 bases between them. The DNA for the CDR3 is TGTGCCTGGAGTGTGGTGGGTGGGAGCTCCTACAATGAGCAGTTCTTC. Residues: CAWSVVGGSSYNEQFF.

The sample holds one count of this clone. CDR3 sequence (DNA): TGTGCCAGCAGCTTAGTAGGGCTGGGTATTGAAAATGAGCAGTTCTTC. Its protein product is CASSLVGLGIENEQFF. The chain joins TRBV7-2 to TRBJ2-1; D remains unclear. Trimming took 1 base from V and 7 from J, leaving 17 bases between them. Germline V gene data show CDR1 as SGHTA and CDR2 as FQGNSA. The CDR3 runs to 16 residues.

The chain couples TRBV7-2 to TRBJ1-6; 7 positions agree with TRBD1. The length of the CDR3 is 15 residues. Losses at the gene ends were 5 bases for V and 9 bases for J; bases not matched to a gene: 10. The germline V gene encodes CDR1 SGHTA and CDR2 FQGNSA. This chain's CDR3 is CASSVTGENGSPLHF. For the CDR3, the DNA is TGTGCCAGCAGCGTTACAGGGGAGAATGGTTCACCCCTCCACTTT.

This clone was counted many times. This chain connects TRBV7-2 to TRBJ2-5; D unclear. The germline V gene encodes CDR1 SGHTA and CDR2 FQGNSA. The CDR3 runs to 13 residues. V lost 5 bases, J lost 4 bases, and 11 bases lay in between. In nucleotides, the CDR3 is TGTGCCAGCAGCCCGCCAATGGCAGAGACCCAGTACTTC. Translation: CASSPPMAETQYF. Filled out from reference TRBV7-2 and TRBJ2-5, the complete variable domain reads GAGVSQSPSNKVTEKGKDVELRCDPISGHTALYWYRQSLGQGLEFLIYFQGNSAPDKSGLPSDRFSAERTGGSVSTLTIQRTQQEDSAVYLCASSPPMAETQYFGPGTRLLVL.